The text below deals with one TCR beta chain. The record originates from a study of blood T cell repertoires in COVID-19. On the study more broadly: The United States, Italy and Spain provided the acute and convalescent COVID-19 samples. T cells, B-cell-depleted T cells, or PBMCs supplied cDNA or gDNA.

The authors' processing: Reference gene primer amplification in the assay estimated nucleated cell counts. Produced via immunoSEQ multiplex PCR; TCRdb's table is partial and in-frame only. D and trimming come from the DNA, and the V and J calls and clone size come from that table. In the table there are 65,000 or so clones, nearly 80% of which are singletons. The CDR3 totals 13 residues. V lost 0 bases and J 5 bases, leaving 8 bases between the germline ends. Germline-derived CDR1 and CDR2 are SGHRS and YFSETQ. Material for sequencing was peripheral blood. The TCR originated in a human donor in a cohort sampled during active COVID-19. V usage is TRBV5-1 and J usage is TRBJ2-5; D ambiguous. Here the CDR3 reads CASSLEIRETQYF. CDR3 DNA sequence: TGCGCCAGCAGCTTGGAGATACGGGAGACCCAGTACTTC.